The clone carrying this T cell receptor beta chain turned up a few times. The antigen remains unidentified. CDR1 is SGHTA, CDR2 FQGNSA, per germline. CDR3 length: 17 amino acids. V was clipped by 2 bases and J by 3 bases, with 18 bases between them. This sample stems from a study of T cell repertoires in cytomegalovirus infection. As for the study in general: CMV epitopes in the study were HLA-C-restricted (recently identified) and HLA-B-restricted (well studied). In public TCR beta signatures, there were indications of both CMV infection and matching HLA type.

One entry per CDR3 protein, called by TCRdb with MiXCR from the reads. This sample has hundreds of thousands of distinct CDR3 sequences; about 42% occur once, and the top ten carry 40% to 50%. Study results and caveats: HLA-C-restricted CMV-specific TCR beta clonotypes prevailed in the ex vivo response. Public TCR beta family frequency separated CMV-and-HLA carriers, including in an independent cohort.

Sequences were derived from cultured PBMCs, sampled from culture after CMV antigen stimulation. The rearrangement links TRBV7-2 to TRBJ2-3, with a possible D match to TRBD2 (6 bases). The sequence came from a human donor in good health (CMV status not recorded). Some clones in this sample may be carry-over from other donors' samples. CDR3 in amino acids: CASSLPAGGGLTDTQYF. The CDR3 coding sequence is TGTGCCAGCAGCTTACCCGCAGGTGGAGGGTTAACAGATACGCAGTATTTT.